These 20 T cell receptor beta chains were sequenced from one sample in a study of CD8 T cells in Susac syndrome. The RNA input was about 0.5 to 1 ug, and it was reverse transcribed with random hexamers. TCRdb re-derived calls from the immunoSEQ multiplex PCR reads in MiXCR, one entry per CDR3 protein. The table lists over 65,000 distinct CDR3 sequences, under 95% of them singletons, with approximately 0.52% in the top ten. Sample: CD4+ T cells from PBMCs. Source of these receptors: a human donor with Susac syndrome.

The chain is built from TRBV15 and TRBJ1-5; D is unresolved. V was cut by 5 bases and J by 5 bases, with 13 bases left in between. Per germline, CDR1 LNHNV and CDR2 YYDKDF (reference sequence). CDR3 size: 14 residues. The DNA of the CDR3 is TGTGCCACCAGCCCCCGGGTGGGCTATCAGCCCCAGCATTTT. As protein: CATSPRVGYQPQHF.

This rearrangement joins TRBV6-1 to TRBJ2-5; D possibly corresponds to TRBD1 (6 bases). Trimming took off 4 bases at V and 7 bases at J, with 22 bases between the two ends. The CDR3 is 16 amino acids. Per germline, CDR1 MNHNS and CDR2 SASEGT. DNA for the CDR3: TGTGCCAGCAGTGGATCTACCGGGACAACGTTTGGGACCCAGTACTTC. Translation: CASSGSTGTTFGTQYF.

The chain uses TRBV29-1 and TRBJ2-1, with D maybe TRBD1 (5 bases). Trimming removed 5 bases from V and 8 bases from J, with 19 bases in between. Per the germline V gene, CDR1 is SQVTM and CDR2 is ANQGSEA. The CDR3 totals 14 residues. CDR3 nucleotide sequence: TGCAGCGTTCAGACGCAACAGGTTTTGGATGAGCAGTTCTTC. Encoded protein: CSVQTQQVLDEQFF.

DNA for the CDR3: TGCAGTGCTAGAGATGCTTATCAGCCCCAGCATTTT. Amino acid sequence: CSARDAYQPQHF. The chain employs TRBV20-1 and TRBJ1-5; D call uncertain. Germline V gives CDR1 DFQATT, CDR2 SNEGSKA (reference sequence). The CDR3 sequence is 12 residues long. The ends were cut back, 0 bases at V and 5 bases at J, with 5 bases in the middle.

This rearrangement joins TRBV12-3 or TRBV12-4 to TRBJ2-7, with D perhaps TRBD1 or TRBD2 (5 bases each). CDR3 length: 15 residues. V lost 2 bases to trimming and J lost 2 bases, with 13 bases between them. The CDR3: CASSLRGEGPYEQYF. DNA of the CDR3: TGTGCCAGCAGTTTACGAGGGGAAGGTCCCTACGAGCAGTACTTC.

The genes are TRBV7-2 and TRBJ1-5; D unclear. CDR1 SGHTA and CDR2 FQGNSA come from the germline V gene. The CDR3 extends over 16 amino acids. The V and J ends lost 1 base and 1 base respectively, with 11 bases between them. CDR3 sequence reads: CASSLDRVGSNQPQHF. The CDR3 nucleotides read TGTGCCAGCAGCTTAGACCGGGTAGGAAGCAATCAGCCCCAGCATTTT. Combining the CDR3 with reference TRBV7-2 and TRBJ1-5 gives the whole variable domain GAGVSQSPSNKVTEKGKDVELRCDPISGHTALYWYRQSLGQGLEFLIYFQGNSAPDKSGLPSDRFSAERTGGSVSTLTIQRTQQEDSAVYLCASSLDRVGSNQPQHFGDGTRLSIL.

The chain employs TRBV7-2 and TRBJ1-4, with 10 nucleotides matching TRBD1. J lost 8 bases, V lost 4 bases, and 1 base had no gene match. CDR3 length: 13 amino acids. Germline CDR1 reads SGHTA; CDR2 reads FQGNSA. CDR3 protein: CASSSDRGEKLFF. The CDR3 DNA reads TGTGCCAGCAGCTCGGACAGGGGGGAAAAACTGTTTTTT.

The chain is built from TRBV29-1 and TRBJ2-5; 8 bases line up with TRBD2. This CDR3 is 13 amino acids long. Trimming cost V 4 bases and J 2 bases; bases outside gene matches: 3. The germline V gene has CDR1 SQVTM and CDR2 ANQGSEA. The CDR3 coding sequence is TGCAGCGTTGTACGGGGGGGACAAGAGACCCAGTACTTC. Translation gives CSVVRGGQETQYF.

The chain joins TRBV20-1 to TRBJ2-2; 10 bases are a match to TRBD2. V lost 0 bases and J lost 5; bases outside the gene matches: 3. Germline V gene data show CDR1 as DFQATT and CDR2 as SNEGSKA (reference sequence). This CDR3 comprises 15 residues. The CDR3 DNA is TGCAGTGCTAGAGATTGGACTAGCGGTACCGGGGAGCTGTTTTTT. Its translation is CSARDWTSGTGELFF.

The rearrangement uses TRBV20-1 and TRBJ2-7; 9 nucleotides align to TRBD2. The germline V gene has CDR1 DFQATT and CDR2 SNEGSKA (reference sequence). Unmatched junction bases numbered 5, after V lost 0 bases and J lost 2 bases. The length of the CDR3 is 15 residues. This chain's CDR3 is CSARDILAGPYEQYF. In nucleotides, the CDR3 is TGCAGTGCTAGAGATATCCTAGCGGGACCCTACGAGCAGTACTTC.

The V and J genes are TRBV9 and TRBJ2-2, with D uncertain. The CDR3 consists of 13 residues. Trimming cost V 2 bases and J 7 bases, with 9 bases left between them. Germline V gene data show CDR1 as SGDLS and CDR2 as YYNGEE. The CDR3 DNA is TGTGCCAGCAGCGTTGAGTTTGGCGGGGAGCTGTTTTTT. Amino acids: CASSVEFGGELFF.

This rearrangement joins TRBV5-4 to TRBJ2-1, with 8 bases fitting TRBD2. The length of the CDR3 is 15 residues. J gave up 8 bases and V 3 bases, and 10 bases lay outside the gene matches. Germline lookup yields CDR1 SGHNT and CDR2 YYREEE (reference sequence). CDR3 DNA sequence: TGTGCCAGCAGCTCCGGGACTAGTTCTTACGATGAGCAGTTCTTC. It translates to CASSSGTSSYDEQFF.

This clonotype was recorded only once. The rearrangement uses TRBV6-5 and TRBJ1-3; unclear D gene. Germline V CDR1 and CDR2: MNHEY, SVGAGI. The CDR3 has 13 residues. As DNA, the CDR3 is TGTGCTACCGGACGGTACTCTGGAAACACCATATATTTT. The encoded protein is CATGRYSGNTIYF.

CDR3 sequence: CASSLDGTSETQYF. For the CDR3, the DNA is TGCGCCAGCAGCTTGGACGGGACCTCGGAGACCCAGTACTTC. This chain links TRBV5-1 with TRBJ2-5; possibly TRBD1 or TRBD2 for D (5 bases each). Germline V CDR1 and CDR2: SGHRS, YFSETQ. This CDR3 has 14 amino acids. The V and J ends lost 0 bases and 5 bases respectively, with 11 bases between them.

CDR3 in amino acids: CASSHSTSRETQYF. The CDR3 DNA sequence: TGTGCCAGCAGCCACTCCACTAGCAGAGAGACCCAGTACTTC. The J gene is TRBJ2-5, the V gene TRBV11-2; possibly TRBD2 for D (6 bases). The germline CDR1 and CDR2 sequences are SGHAT and FQNNGV. Trimming cost V 5 bases and J 4 bases, with 14 bases left between them. This CDR3 has 14 residues.

The chain combines TRBV6-5 with TRBJ1-2; 7 bases map to TRBD1. The CDR3 length is 16 residues. Unmatched junction bases numbered 8, after V lost 0 bases and J lost 4 bases. Germline V gene data show CDR1 as MNHEY and CDR2 as SVGAGI. CDR3: CASSYSGGQAGYGYTF. CDR3 bases: TGTGCCAGCAGTTACTCGGGAGGACAGGCAGGCTATGGCTACACCTTC.

This chain's CDR3 is CASSPDGSGRAQYF. The CDR3 DNA sequence: TGTGCCAGCTCACCAGACGGTAGCGGGAGAGCGCAGTATTTT. The genes are TRBV18 and TRBJ2-3; the match to TRBD2 covers 9 bases. The CDR3 runs to 14 residues. CDR1 is KGHSH, CDR2 LQKENI, per germline. J lost 10 bases, V lost 2 bases, and 7 bases had no gene match.

The chain has TRBV2 and TRBJ1-1; TRBD1 agrees at 7 bases. The CDR3 loop spans 15 amino acids. Trimming removed 5 bases from V and 0 bases from J; junction bases left unmatched: 6. From germline, CDR1 is SNHLY and CDR2 FYNNEI. CDR3 amino acids: CASSRPGQLNTEAFF. In DNA, the CDR3 is TGTGCCAGCAGTCGTCCGGGACAGCTGAACACTGAAGCTTTCTTT.

J is TRBJ2-5 and V is TRBV28; 11 positions agree with TRBD2. V shed 2 bases, J shed 1 base, and the junction held 0 bases outside the gene matches. The length of the CDR3 is 15 residues. Looked up from germline, CDR1 is MDHEN and CDR2 is SYDVKM. CDR3 amino acids: CASSLTSGGQETQYF. CDR3 DNA: TGTGCCAGCAGTTTAACTAGCGGGGGCCAAGAGACCCAGTACTTC.

The chain links TRBV7-2 to TRBJ2-7; no clear D. The CDR3 is 15 residues long. The ends were cut back, 1 base at V and 0 bases at J, with 10 bases in the middle. Germline CDR1 SGHTA, CDR2 FQGNSA. This CDR3 is CASSLVGTNSYEQYF. The CDR3 region has the DNA TGTGCCAGCAGCTTAGTGGGAACCAACTCCTACGAGCAGTACTTC.